Detailed here is one T cell receptor beta chain. Its antigen is undetermined. This sample was included in a study of vaccination and CD4 T cells after COVID-19. Study at large: Control cultures were supplied with a CEFX pool, an HIV-1 Nef pool, or no peptide at all.

The study sequenced cultured CD4+ T cell DNA using the Oncomine TCR Beta short-read assay. Genomic DNA was isolated from CD4+ T cells that had been cultured. MiXCR, run by TCRdb on the PCR reads, gives a single entry per CDR3 protein. The table lists about 13,000 distinct CDR3 sequences, roughly 44% of them singletons, with around 25% in the top ten. The treatment is: approximately 9-day PBMC culture with coronavirus spike peptide pools or control peptides (ViraFEST assay). Once peptide pools had expanded antigen-specific T cells, ViraFEST sequenced TCRs. The V end was cut by 8 bases, the J end by 4 bases, with 24 bases between. From germline, CDR1 is LNHDA and CDR2 SQIVND (reference sequence). This CDR3 spans 17 amino acids.

The sequenced sample consisted of CD4+ T cells from blood, cultured in vitro. The clonotype was recovered from a human donor who had recovered from COVID-19. The genes are TRBV19 and TRBJ1-3, with TRBD1 as a possible D gene (6 bases). The CDR3: CASSQTGPRGLGNTIYF. The CDR3 region has the DNA TGTGCCAGTTCTCAGACAGGCCCACGGGGATTGGGAAACACCATATATTTT.